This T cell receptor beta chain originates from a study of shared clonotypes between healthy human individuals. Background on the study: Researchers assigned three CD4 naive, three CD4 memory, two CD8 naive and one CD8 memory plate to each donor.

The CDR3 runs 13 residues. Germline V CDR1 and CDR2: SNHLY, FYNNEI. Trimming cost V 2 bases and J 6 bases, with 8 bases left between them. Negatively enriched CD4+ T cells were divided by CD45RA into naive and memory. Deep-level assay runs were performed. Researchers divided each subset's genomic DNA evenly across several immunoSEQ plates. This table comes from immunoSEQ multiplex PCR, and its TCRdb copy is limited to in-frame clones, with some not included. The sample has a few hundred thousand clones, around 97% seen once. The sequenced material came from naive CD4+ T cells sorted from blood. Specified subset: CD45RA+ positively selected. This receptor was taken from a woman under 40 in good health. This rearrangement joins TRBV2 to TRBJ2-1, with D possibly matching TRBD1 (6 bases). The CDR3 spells CASSEQTGNEQFF. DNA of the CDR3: TGTGCCAGCAGTGAACAGACAGGCAATGAGCAGTTCTTC.